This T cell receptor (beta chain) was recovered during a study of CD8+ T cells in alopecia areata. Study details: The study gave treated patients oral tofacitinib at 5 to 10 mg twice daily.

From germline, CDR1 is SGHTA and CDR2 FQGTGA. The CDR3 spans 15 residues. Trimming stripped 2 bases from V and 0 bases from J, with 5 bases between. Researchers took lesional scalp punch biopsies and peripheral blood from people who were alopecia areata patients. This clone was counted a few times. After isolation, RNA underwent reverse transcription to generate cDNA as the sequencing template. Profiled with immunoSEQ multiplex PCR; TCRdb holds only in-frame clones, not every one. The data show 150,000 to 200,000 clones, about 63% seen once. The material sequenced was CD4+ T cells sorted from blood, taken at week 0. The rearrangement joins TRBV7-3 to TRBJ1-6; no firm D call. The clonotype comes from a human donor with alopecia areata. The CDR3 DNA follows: TGTGCCAGCAGCTTAGGTCCCTCCTATAATTCACCCCTCCACTTT. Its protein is CASSLGPSYNSPLHF.